This T cell receptor beta chain was identified during a study of T cell responses to AZD1222 COVID-19 vaccine. For the study at large: Pooled in the analysis were second doses at about 4 or about 12 weeks. Study results and caveats: Nearly half of the spike-specific TCRs reportedly recognize variant regions that carry no mutations. Sampled repertoires all dated from after the peak T cell response. Among the donors, most were white British and more were female, and clonal diversity was possibly underestimated.

The CDR3 sequence is 16 residues long. Germline CDR1 reads LGHDT; CDR2 reads YNNKEL (reference sequence). V lost 2 bases and J 3 bases, leaving 16 bases between the germline ends. Clones were read by immunoSEQ multiplex PCR, and TCRdb kept only the in-frame ones, dropping some. The table has roughly 28,000 clones, 89% seen once. On this clone itself: Its antigen is not identified.

The receptor's source is an adult in good health. The rearrangement joins TRBV3-1 (or the pseudogene TRBV3-2) to TRBJ1-2, with D perhaps matching TRBD1 (6 bases). This sample comprised peripheral blood, obtained on day 0 of AZD1222 vaccination. The CDR3 reads CASSQSMEKGDYGYTF. In DNA form, the CDR3 reads TGTGCCAGCAGCCAATCCATGGAGAAGGGGGACTATGGCTACACCTTC.